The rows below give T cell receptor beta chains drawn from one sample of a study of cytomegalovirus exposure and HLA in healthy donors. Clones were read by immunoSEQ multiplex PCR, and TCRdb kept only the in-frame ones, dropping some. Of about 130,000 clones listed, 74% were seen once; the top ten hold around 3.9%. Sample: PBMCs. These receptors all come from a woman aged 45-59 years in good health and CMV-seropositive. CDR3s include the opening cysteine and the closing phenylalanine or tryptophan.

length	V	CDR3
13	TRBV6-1	CASSFSGAGEQFF
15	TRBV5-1	CASSSTGGADNEQFF
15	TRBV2	CATAAGTSETYEQYF
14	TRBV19	CASSTSGVNTEAFF
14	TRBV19	CASLAAQGSSPLHF
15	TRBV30	CAWSLGQGARSPLHF
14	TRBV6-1	CASSENRANQPQHF
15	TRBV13	CASSPGGGGNTEAFF
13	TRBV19	CASSITSEDTQYF
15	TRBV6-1	CASSLRSQANYGYTF
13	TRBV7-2	CASSSGQGAGYTF
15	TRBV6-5	CASSSTGTTTYEQYF
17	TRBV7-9	CASSSPRVVAGANVLTF
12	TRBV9	CASSVYSYGYTF
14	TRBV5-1	CASSDGTGHMEQYF
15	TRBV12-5	CASVPYPGDYNEQFF
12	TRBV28	CASSFWTGRAFF
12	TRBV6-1	CASSGQGIEQYF
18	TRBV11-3	CASSLDRLQGRLRETQYF
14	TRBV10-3	CAISEWDRVVEQYF
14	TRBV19	CASSMTGLNSPLHF
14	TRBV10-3	CAISDRGMGSGYTF
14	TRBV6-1	CASSSRQGTYGYTF
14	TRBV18	CASSRGGDVNEQFF
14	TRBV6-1	CASSADYSYNEQFF
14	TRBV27	CASSPGDKDYEQYF
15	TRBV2	CASDQAGAGANEQFF
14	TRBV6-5	CASSYVTYNSPLHF
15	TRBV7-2	CASSLGLGDAYEQYF
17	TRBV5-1	CASSRSGAGGVAYEQYF
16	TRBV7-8	CASSLEGQTLNQPQHF
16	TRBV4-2	CASSPTRDRGTDTQYF
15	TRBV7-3	CASSSGLAGADTQYF
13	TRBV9	CASSAGVGDEQYF
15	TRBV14	CASSQQRGGFYEQYF
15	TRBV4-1	CASSRGLAGGYEQYF
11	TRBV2	CASGLGYEQYF
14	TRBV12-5	CASGLDMGVYGYTF
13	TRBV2	CASTEGSFNEAFF
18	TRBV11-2	CASSLLYPTRTGGDGYTF
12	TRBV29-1	CSVGGQGNTIYF
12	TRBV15	CATSILSDTQYF
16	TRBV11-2	CASSLIRGGRGQTQYF
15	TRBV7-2	CASSLRRGGYNEQFF
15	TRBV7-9	CASSSSGTGNQPQHF